The 10 T cell receptor beta chains below come from one sample, sequenced in a study of metastatic and nonmetastatic thyroid tumors. Before thyroid surgery, none of the patients had received any treatment. MiXCR reprocessed the PCR reads for TCRdb. Of approximately 70,000 clones in the sample, around 20% were seen once. Material for sequencing was blood. These receptors were collected from a female donor with papillary thyroid cancer or a benign thyroid nodule (not recorded which). Some clones in this sample may be carry-over from other donors' samples.

This clone came up many times. The CDR3, as DNA: TGTGCCAGCAGTCCAAACAGGGGGCGCCGGTCACCCCTCCACTTT. It specifies CASSPNRGRRSPLHF. The chain employs TRBV3-1 and TRBJ1-6; 9 positions agree with TRBD1. The CDR3 spans 15 residues. Germline V lookup: CDR1 LGHDT, CDR2 YNNKEL (reference sequence). The trim removed 6 bases at V and 10 bases at J, leaving 10 bases unmatched.

This clone has a count of ten or more. The V call is TRBV11-1, the J call TRBJ2-1, with 9 nucleotides matching TRBD2. There are 17 residues in the CDR3. Trimming removed 5 bases from V and 9 bases from J; junction bases left unmatched: 17. Germline V gene data show CDR1 as SGHAT and CDR2 as FQDESV (reference sequence). CDR3 nucleotides: TGTGCCAGCAGCGAGCCCGCCCGCGGGAGGGCCCCGCGTGAGCAGTTCTTC. This encodes CASSEPARGRAPREQFF.

This clone was counted between two and nine times. This rearrangement joins TRBV30 to TRBJ1-1; perhaps TRBD1 as D (6 bases). The CDR3 covers 15 residues. From germline, CDR1 is GTSNPN and CDR2 SVGIG (reference sequence). Trimming stripped 5 bases from V and 5 bases from J, with 21 bases between. CDR3 protein: CAWVPPAQGSTEAFF. CDR3 nucleotides: TGTGCCTGGGTACCTCCAGCGCAGGGGTCGACTGAAGCTTTCTTT.

This clone was seen at least ten times. The chain carries TRBV11-2 and TRBJ2-3; 9 bases are shared with TRBD2. After removal of 2 bases from V and 2 bases from J, the junction contained 5 bases not matched to a gene. The CDR3 sequence is 16 residues long. CDR1 is SGHAT, CDR2 FQNNGV, per germline. CDR3 region: CASSLSPSGNTDTQYF. CDR3 bases: TGTGCCAGCAGCTTATCTCCTAGCGGGAACACAGATACGCAGTATTTT.

The chain has TRBV30 and TRBJ1-2; the D gene is possibly TRBD1 (5 bases). The CDR3 runs to 14 residues. Per germline, CDR1 GTSNPN and CDR2 SVGIG (reference sequence). V was clipped by 0 bases and J by 2 bases, with 10 bases between them. The CDR3 loop reads CAWSVRRGNYGYTF. The DNA for the CDR3 is TGTGCCTGGAGTGTTCGTCGGGGGAACTATGGCTACACCTTC.

Many counts were recorded for this clone. The rearrangement uses TRBV24-1 and TRBJ2-1; a possible D gene is TRBD2 (6 bases). CDR3 length equals 16 residues. With 1 base removed from V and 1 base from J, the gap between germline ends came to 10 bases. CDR1 and CDR2 (germline): KGHDR, SFDVKD. The CDR3 DNA sequence: TGTGCCACCAGTGATTTAAGCGGGCGTTCCTACAATGAGCAGTTCTTC. As protein: CATSDLSGRSYNEQFF.

This clone was found many times. The chain combines TRBV7-2 with TRBJ2-3; perhaps TRBD2 as D (6 bases). Germline-derived CDR1 and CDR2 are SGHTA and FQGNSA. Trimming took off 4 bases at V and 4 bases at J, with 12 bases between the two ends. This CDR3 contains 14 residues. This CDR3 reads CASSSPRLADTQYF. CDR3 sequence (DNA): TGTGCCAGCAGCTCCCCCCGACTAGCAGATACGCAGTATTTT.

Many counts were recorded for this clone. The chain uses TRBV10-3 and TRBJ2-2; TRBD2 matches at 11 bases. Germline-derived CDR1 and CDR2 are ENHRY and SYGVKD. V lost 6 bases and J lost 6; bases outside the gene matches: 3. This CDR3 comprises 14 residues. CDR3 residues: CAIRTSGNSGELFF. DNA of the CDR3: TGTGCCATCAGGACTAGCGGGAATTCCGGGGAGCTGTTTTTT.

This clone has at least ten counts. The chain couples TRBV5-1 to TRBJ2-3, with D perhaps TRBD1 or TRBD2 (5 bases each). Between the trimmed V and J ends, which lost 2 bases and 6 bases, there was a span of 7 bases. CDR3 length equals 12 residues. Germline V gene lookup returns CDR1 SGHRS and CDR2 YFSETQ. The CDR3 DNA sequence: TGCGCCAGCAGCTTTGGGACGGATACGCAGTATTTT. Translated: CASSFGTDTQYF. The full variable domain, in which reference TRBV5-1 and TRBJ2-3 provide the parts outside the CDR3, is KAGVTQTPRYLIKTRGQQVTLSCSPISGHRSVSWYQQTPGQGLQFLFEYFSETQRNKGNFPGRFSGRQFSNSRSEMNVSTLELGDSALYLCASSFGTDTQYFGPGTRLTVL.

This clone was seen only a few times. V is TRBV6-5 and J is TRBJ2-7, with a tentative D call TRBD2 (5 bases). With 4 bases removed from V and 3 bases from J, the gap between germline ends came to 13 bases. Germline V gene lookup returns CDR1 MNHEY and CDR2 SVGAGI. The CDR3 is made up of 14 amino acids. CDR3 nucleotide sequence: TGTGCCAGCAGTTCCGTCCGGGGTGTCTACGAGCAGTACTTC. Protein sequence: CASSSVRGVYEQYF.